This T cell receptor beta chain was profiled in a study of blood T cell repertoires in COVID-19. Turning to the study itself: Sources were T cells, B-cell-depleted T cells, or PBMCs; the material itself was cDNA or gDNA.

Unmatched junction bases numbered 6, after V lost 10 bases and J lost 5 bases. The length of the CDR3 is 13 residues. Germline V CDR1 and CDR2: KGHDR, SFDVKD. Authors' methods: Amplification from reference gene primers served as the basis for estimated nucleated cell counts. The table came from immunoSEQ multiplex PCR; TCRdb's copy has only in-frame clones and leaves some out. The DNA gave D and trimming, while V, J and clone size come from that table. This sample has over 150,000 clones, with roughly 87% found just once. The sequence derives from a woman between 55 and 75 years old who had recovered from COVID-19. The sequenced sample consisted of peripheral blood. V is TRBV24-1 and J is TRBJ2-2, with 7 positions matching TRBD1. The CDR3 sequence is CATGGRVTGELFF. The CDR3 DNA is TGTGCCACAGGGGGCAGGGTAACCGGGGAGCTGTTTTTT.